This TCR beta chain was sequenced during a study of blood T cell repertoires in COVID-19. Study overall: The study drew acute and convalescent COVID-19 samples from the United States, Italy and Spain. T cells, B-cell-depleted T cells, or PBMCs provided the cDNA or gDNA that served as material.

Germline V gene sequence: CDR1 SGHRS, CDR2 YFSETQ. The CDR3 consists of 18 residues. V lost 4 bases, J lost 1 base, and 13 bases stayed unmatched. In the source study's methods: The authors estimated nucleated cell counts from reference gene primer amplification. The method was immunoSEQ multiplex PCR; TCRdb's version includes in-frame clones alone and lacks a portion of them. The V and J calls and clone size come from that table; D and trimming were worked out from the DNA. The sample records about 64,000 clones, more than 75% being singletons. The V call is TRBV5-1, the J call TRBJ2-4; 8 bases fit TRBD2. This receptor was taken from a man aged 45-65 years with active COVID-19. Sequencing used peripheral blood. In DNA, the CDR3 is TGCGCCAGCAGCGGGGTTAGCGGGGTGGGCTCTGCCAAAAACATTCAGTACTTC. This encodes CASSGVSGVGSAKNIQYF.